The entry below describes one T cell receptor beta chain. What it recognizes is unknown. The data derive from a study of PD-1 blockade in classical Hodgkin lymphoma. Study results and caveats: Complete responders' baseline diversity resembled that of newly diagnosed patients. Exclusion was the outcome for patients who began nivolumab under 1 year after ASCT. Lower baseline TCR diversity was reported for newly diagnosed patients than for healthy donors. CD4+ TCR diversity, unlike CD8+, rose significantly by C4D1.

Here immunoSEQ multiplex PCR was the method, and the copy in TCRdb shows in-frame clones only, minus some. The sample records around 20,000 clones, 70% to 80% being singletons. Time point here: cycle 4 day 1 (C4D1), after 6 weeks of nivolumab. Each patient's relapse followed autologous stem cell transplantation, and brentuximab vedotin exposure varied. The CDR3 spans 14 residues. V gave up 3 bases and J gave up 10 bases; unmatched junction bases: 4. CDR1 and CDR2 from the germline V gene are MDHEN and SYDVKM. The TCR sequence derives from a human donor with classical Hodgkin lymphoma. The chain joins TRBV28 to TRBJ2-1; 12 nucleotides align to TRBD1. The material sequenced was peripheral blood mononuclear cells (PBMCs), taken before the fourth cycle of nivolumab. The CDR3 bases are TGTGCCAGCAGTTTGGGCGGGACAGGGGGCGAGCAGTTCTTC. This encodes CASSLGGTGGEQFF.